This TCR beta chain emerged from a study of T cell repertoires in cytomegalovirus infection. V was pared by 2 bases and J by 8 bases, with 13 bases between. This CDR3 has 14 residues. Each CDR3 protein gets one entry after TCRdb re-called the reads with MiXCR. The data show more than 400,000 distinct CDR3 sequences, with 26% seen just once and less than 15% held by the top ten. The specimen sequenced was PBMCs. This TCR was recovered from a human donor in good health (CMV status not recorded). Some clones in this sample may be carry-over from other donors' samples. The chain employs TRBV12-3 or TRBV12-4 and TRBJ2-1; D unclear. DNA of the CDR3: TGTGCCAGCAGTTTATTGGGGTTTGGGGATGAGCAGTTCTTC. Translated, it gives CASSLLGFGDEQFF.